Many counts were recorded for the clone carrying this TCR beta chain. Amplification yielded TCR beta CDR3 regions, with RNA transcripts as the source. Initially, a first-round RT-PCR of the TCR CDR3 employed the HTBI primer set. From the multiplex PCR reads, TCRdb called clonotypes with MiXCR, one entry per CDR3 protein. The table shows a few hundred thousand distinct CDR3 sequences, with about a fifth occurring only once. 10 ml fresh peripheral blood yielded the PBMCs. This sample stems from a study of T cells in Graves' hyperthyroidism and ophthalmopathy. Germline loops: CDR1 SEHNR, CDR2 FQNEAQ (reference sequence). The CDR3 runs 14 residues. Deletions cut 5 bases from V and 5 bases from J, with 12 bases between.

The rearrangement uses TRBV7-9 and TRBJ2-2; perhaps TRBD1 as D (6 bases). The sequence was obtained from a man between 18 and 29 years old with Graves' ophthalmopathy. Sequencing was carried out using blood. The CDR3 loop is CASSPAQGTGELFF. DNA for the CDR3: TGTGCCAGCAGCCCAGCACAGGGAACCGGGGAGCTGTTTTTT.